The rows below give T cell receptor beta chains drawn from one sample of a study of T cell repertoires in cytomegalovirus infection. TCRdb used MiXCR to reprocess the reads, holding one entry per CDR3 protein. Of under 150,000 distinct CDR3 sequences listed, under 30% are singletons. The antigens these receptors bind are not known. Sequenced sample: PBMCs, sequenced either directly or after in vitro stimulation (not recorded which). Every receptor here comes from a human donor in good health (CMV status not recorded). Some clones in this sample may be carry-over from other donors' samples. The CDR3 runs from the conserved cysteine through the conserved F or W. Fields, in order: J gene, D gene, CDR3 length, V gene, clone size, CDR3 DNA, CDR3 protein. A D gene is named only where the DNA matches it firmly. For some rows the clone size is stated as once, few or many, or as a class when expanded; others skip it.

j_gene: TRBJ2-3; d_gene: -; len: 15; v_gene: TRBV5-1; abundance: -; CDR3nt: TGCGCCAGCAGCTTGCCCAGCGGGAGCACAGATACGCAGTATTTT; CDR3aa: CASSLPSGSTDTQYF
j_gene: TRBJ1-2; d_gene: TRBD1; len: 13; v_gene: TRBV20-1; abundance: once; CDR3nt: TGCAGTGCTAGATGGCAGGGGGATAGGGGCTACACCTTC; CDR3aa: CSARWQGDRGYTF
j_gene: TRBJ2-6; d_gene: -; len: 20; v_gene: TRBV7-2; abundance: many; CDR3nt: TGTGCCAGCAGCTTAGCTGCCAGGGTGGGATCTCGGTCTGGGGCCAACGTCCTGACTTTC; CDR3aa: CASSLAARVGSRSGANVLTF
j_gene: TRBJ2-1; d_gene: -; len: 16; v_gene: TRBV7-9; abundance: many; CDR3nt: TGTGCCAGCAGCTTCGAACCGGGGAGCTCCTACAATGAGCAGTTCTTC; CDR3aa: CASSFEPGSSYNEQFF
j_gene: TRBJ2-1; d_gene: -; len: 14; v_gene: TRBV7-9; abundance: once; CDR3nt: TGTGCCCTGGCCCGGGGGAGAGTGACCAATGAGCAGTTCTTC; CDR3aa: CALARGRVTNEQFF
j_gene: TRBJ2-2; d_gene: TRBD1; len: 17; v_gene: TRBV24-1; abundance: -; CDR3nt: TGTGCCACCAGTGATCTGGGGACAGATACTAACACCGGGGAGCTGTTTTTT; CDR3aa: CATSDLGTDTNTGELFF
j_gene: TRBJ2-2; d_gene: -; len: 13; v_gene: TRBV6-2/TRBV6-3; abundance: few; CDR3nt: TGTGTCGGAGCAAAGTCCAACACCGGGGAGCTGTTTTTT; CDR3aa: CVGAKSNTGELFF
j_gene: TRBJ1-6; d_gene: -; len: 15; v_gene: TRBV14; abundance: few; CDR3nt: TGTGCCAGCAGCCAAGTAGGGACCAGACTCAACACCCTCCACTTT; CDR3aa: CASSQVGTRLNTLHF
j_gene: TRBJ1-6; d_gene: -; len: 17; v_gene: TRBV4-1; abundance: few; CDR3nt: TGCGCCAGCAGCCATGCCGGGACCCGAGGTGGGAATTCACCCCTCCACTTT; CDR3aa: CASSHAGTRGGNSPLHF
j_gene: TRBJ1-1; d_gene: -; len: 17; v_gene: TRBV6-5; abundance: -; CDR3nt: TGTGCCAGCATTTCGGGCAGGAGGGGGATCGTAGACACTGAAGCTTTCTTT; CDR3aa: CASISGRRGIVDTEAFF
j_gene: TRBJ2-1; d_gene: -; len: 10; v_gene: TRBV6-2/TRBV6-3; abundance: -; CDR3nt: TGTGCCACCAACTTCCCGGGTAGGGTCTTC; CDR3aa: CATNFPGRVF
j_gene: TRBJ2-7; d_gene: TRBD2; len: 14; v_gene: TRBV7-9; abundance: many; CDR3nt: TGTGCCAGCAGCCCCGGGACTAGGGGGAACGAGCAGTACTTC; CDR3aa: CASSPGTRGNEQYF
j_gene: TRBJ2-5; d_gene: -; len: 13; v_gene: TRBV7-2; abundance: many; CDR3nt: TGTGCCAGCAGCCCCGCTCCACAAGAGACCCAGTACTTC; CDR3aa: CASSPAPQETQYF
j_gene: TRBJ1-1; d_gene: -; len: 13; v_gene: TRBV12-3/TRBV12-4; abundance: many; CDR3nt: -; CDR3aa: CASSSSGVTEAFF
j_gene: TRBJ1-5; d_gene: -; len: 16; v_gene: TRBV4-1; abundance: many; CDR3nt: TGCGCCAGCAGCCAAGATTTTTCGGCTAGCAATCAGCCCCAGCATTTT; CDR3aa: CASSQDFSASNQPQHF
j_gene: TRBJ1-1; d_gene: -; len: 16; v_gene: TRBV11-2; abundance: many; CDR3nt: TGTGCCAGCAGCTTAACCCCCTCAGGGTATGACACTGAAGCTTTCTTT; CDR3aa: CASSLTPSGYDTEAFF
j_gene: TRBJ2-3; d_gene: TRBD2; len: 15; v_gene: TRBV12-3/TRBV12-4; abundance: -; CDR3nt: TGTGCCAGCAGTCGGATTAGCGGGAGCACAGATACGCAGTATTTT; CDR3aa: CASSRISGSTDTQYF
j_gene: TRBJ1-1; d_gene: -; len: 13; v_gene: TRBV6-2/TRBV6-3; abundance: few; CDR3nt: TGTGCCAGCAGTCGGGGGGTGAGGTCTGAAGCTTTCTTT; CDR3aa: CASSRGVRSEAFF
j_gene: TRBJ2-3; d_gene: -; len: 12; v_gene: TRBV20-1; abundance: few; CDR3nt: TGCAGTGCTAGAGATCCCCCAGATACGCAGTATTTT; CDR3aa: CSARDPPDTQYF
j_gene: TRBJ2-5; d_gene: TRBD2; len: 17; v_gene: TRBV6-5; abundance: few; CDR3nt: TGTGCCAGCAGTTACTCCTCTAGCGGGGCCTTTCAAGAGACCCAGTACTTC; CDR3aa: CASSYSSSGAFQETQYF
j_gene: TRBJ2-3; d_gene: -; len: 18; v_gene: TRBV5-1; abundance: few; CDR3nt: TGCGCCAGCAGCCCCCTGGGGGGAGCCCCAACTAGCACAGATACGCAGTATTTT; CDR3aa: CASSPLGGAPTSTDTQYF
j_gene: TRBJ2-1; d_gene: -; len: 14; v_gene: TRBV7-6; abundance: few; CDR3nt: TGTGCCAGCAGCTTAGATTCCACCTACAATGAGCAGTTCTTC; CDR3aa: CASSLDSTYNEQFF
j_gene: TRBJ1-5; d_gene: TRBD1; len: 15; v_gene: TRBV27; abundance: -; CDR3nt: TGTGCCAGCAGTCCGACGCCACAGGGGGATCAGCCCCAGCATTTT; CDR3aa: CASSPTPQGDQPQHF
j_gene: TRBJ1-4; d_gene: TRBD1; len: 15; v_gene: TRBV19; abundance: few; CDR3nt: TGTGCCAGTAGTCCCCGGGACAGGCGTAATGAAAAACTGTTTTTT; CDR3aa: CASSPRDRRNEKLFF
j_gene: TRBJ2-2; d_gene: TRBD2; len: 16; v_gene: TRBV4-1; abundance: few; CDR3nt: TGCGCCAGCAGCCAAGATGGGGGACTACAAACCGGGGAGCTGTTTTTT; CDR3aa: CASSQDGGLQTGELFF
j_gene: TRBJ2-7; d_gene: TRBD2; len: 15; v_gene: TRBV20-1; abundance: -; CDR3nt: TGCAGTGCTAGTTGGACTAGCGGGAGAATCAACGAGCAGTACTTC; CDR3aa: CSASWTSGRINEQYF
j_gene: TRBJ1-6; d_gene: -; len: 14; v_gene: TRBV6-6; abundance: -; CDR3nt: TGTGCCAGCAGCCTACTGGAAAGAGTGTCACCCCTCCACTTT; CDR3aa: CASSLLERVSPLHF
j_gene: TRBJ2-6; d_gene: -; len: 15; v_gene: TRBV4-3; abundance: -; CDR3nt: TGCGCCAGCAGCCGATCAGATTTTGGGGCCAACGTCCTGACTTTC; CDR3aa: CASSRSDFGANVLTF
j_gene: TRBJ2-5; d_gene: -; len: 15; v_gene: TRBV18; abundance: -; CDR3nt: TGTGCCAGCTCACCACCAGGGCAGTTGGGGGAGACCCAGTACTTC; CDR3aa: CASSPPGQLGETQYF
j_gene: TRBJ2-3; d_gene: -; len: 20; v_gene: TRBV20-1; abundance: few; CDR3nt: TGCAGTGCTAGAGATGGGTGGCCGGAAAGTGAAGAAGTACATACAGATACGCAGTATTTT; CDR3aa: CSARDGWPESEEVHTDTQYF
j_gene: TRBJ1-1; d_gene: -; len: 13; v_gene: TRBV11-2; abundance: -; CDR3nt: TGTGCCAGCAGCTTAGCACCGGACACTGAAGCTTTCTTT; CDR3aa: CASSLAPDTEAFF
j_gene: TRBJ1-1; d_gene: TRBD1; len: 14; v_gene: TRBV27; abundance: -; CDR3nt: TGTGCCAGCAGCCACAGGGGGGTTGGCACTGAAGCTTTCTTT; CDR3aa: CASSHRGVGTEAFF
j_gene: TRBJ2-2; d_gene: -; len: 14; v_gene: TRBV14; abundance: -; CDR3nt: TGTGCCAGCAGCCAAAACTTAGGTTCCGGGGAGCTGTTTTTT; CDR3aa: CASSQNLGSGELFF
j_gene: TRBJ2-7; d_gene: TRBD1; len: 17; v_gene: TRBV27; abundance: few; CDR3nt: TGTGCCAGCAGCCTGTTCGACAGGGGGACGCGCCTCCGGGAGCAGTACTTC; CDR3aa: CASSLFDRGTRLREQYF
j_gene: TRBJ2-3; d_gene: TRBD1; len: 16; v_gene: TRBV6-2/TRBV6-3; abundance: few; CDR3nt: TGTGCCAGCAGTTACAGCCCGGGACAGGTCACAGATACGCAGTATTTT; CDR3aa: CASSYSPGQVTDTQYF
j_gene: TRBJ2-1; d_gene: -; len: 15; v_gene: TRBV5-4; abundance: -; CDR3nt: TGTGCCAGCAGCTTGGCTGTAGCGGTTTACAATGAGCAGTTCTTC; CDR3aa: CASSLAVAVYNEQFF
j_gene: TRBJ2-1; d_gene: -; len: 12; v_gene: TRBV30; abundance: -; CDR3nt: TGTGCCTGGAGTGTAGGGGGGGATGAGCAGTTCTTC; CDR3aa: CAWSVGGDEQFF
j_gene: TRBJ2-2; d_gene: -; len: 17; v_gene: TRBV4-1; abundance: -; CDR3nt: TGCGCCAGCAGCCAAGAAGTGGGCCTAGCCCTCACCGGGGAGCTGTTTTTT; CDR3aa: CASSQEVGLALTGELFF
j_gene: TRBJ1-6; d_gene: -; len: 13; v_gene: TRBV12-5; abundance: -; CDR3nt: TGTGCTAGTGGCAACTTGAACGGCTCACCCCTCCACTTT; CDR3aa: CASGNLNGSPLHF
j_gene: TRBJ2-7; d_gene: -; len: 14; v_gene: TRBV6-5; abundance: once; CDR3nt: TGTGCCAGCACTTCCAGGGTATTGGGCTACGAGCAGTACTTC; CDR3aa: CASTSRVLGYEQYF
j_gene: TRBJ1-1; d_gene: -; len: 14; v_gene: TRBV7-2; abundance: many; CDR3nt: TGTGCCAGCAGCTTAGGGGACCGGAACACTGAAGCTTTCTTT; CDR3aa: CASSLGDRNTEAFF